These T cell receptor beta chains were read from a single sample in a study of regulatory T cells in long-lasting Graves disease. TCRdb itself ran the multiplex PCR reads through MiXCR, one entry per CDR3 protein. The sample carries fewer than 400,000 distinct CDR3 sequences, about 20% recorded once. The material was peripheral blood mononuclear cells (PBMCs), obtained when the disease was refractory, from a patient treated with antithyroid drugs. The receptors shown here come from a female donor with Graves disease. The CDR3 runs from the conserved cysteine through the conserved F or W. Each record gives: V gene, D gene, J gene, clone size, CDR3 DNA, CDR3 protein. The D gene is left open where the match is weak. The size entry is marked missing in some rows and otherwise reads once, few, many or a size class.

TRBV10-1	-	TRBJ2-2	many	TGCGCCAGCAGTGAGCACCCCTTGGACAGTTATGGGACCGGGGAGCTGTTTTTT	CASSEHPLDSYGTGELFF
TRBV12-5	-	TRBJ2-2	-	TGTGCTAGTGCCCTCTCGGTTGGGGAAGGGCTCACCGGGGAGCTGTTTTTT	CASALSVGEGLTGELFF
TRBV5-6	TRBD1	TRBJ1-2	-	TGTGCCAGCAGCTTGGTTATTCGGGACAGGATTAACTATGGCTACACCTTC	CASSLVIRDRINYGYTF
TRBV11-2	TRBD2	TRBJ2-5	many	TGTGCCAGCAGCATAGGACTAGCGGGACTTGCGACCCAGTACTTC	CASSIGLAGLATQYF
TRBV5-8	TRBD2	TRBJ2-5	-	TGTGCCAGCAGCGCCGGGACTAGCGGGCGGGAGGCCCAGTACTTC	CASSAGTSGREAQYF
TRBV18	-	TRBJ2-4	many	TGTGCCAGCTCACCACGTCTCGACATTCAGTACTTC	CASSPRLDIQYF
TRBV12-3/TRBV12-4	-	TRBJ2-2	many	TGTGCCAGCAGTTTTTTTTTAGGATTCGGGGAGCTGTTTTTT	CASSFFLGFGELFF
TRBV9	TRBD1	TRBJ2-7	-	TGTGCCAGCAGCGTAGAGGGGACAGGGGCCTACGAGCAGTACTTC	CASSVEGTGAYEQYF
TRBV6-2/TRBV6-3	TRBD1	TRBJ1-1	once	TGTGCCAGCAGCCACAGGGACAGCCGCATGAACACTGAAGCTTTCTTT	CASSHRDSRMNTEAFF
TRBV7-9	-	TRBJ2-7	many	TGTGCCAGCAGCTTAGGGGGCGGTGCGGGACTCGACGAGCAGTACTTC	CASSLGGGAGLDEQYF
TRBV7-9	TRBD2	TRBJ2-7	few	TGTGCCAGCAGCTTAGTTTTTCTAGGGACTAGCGGGAGGACACTCTACGAGCAGTACTTC	CASSLVFLGTSGRTLYEQYF
TRBV27	-	TRBJ1-6	many	TGTGCCAGCAGCCAGGGGTATTCACCCCTCCACTTT	CASSQGYSPLHF
TRBV11-2	TRBD1	TRBJ1-6	-	TGTGCCAGCAGCGCCTTACAGGGGGTTTCACCCCTCCACTTT	CASSALQGVSPLHF